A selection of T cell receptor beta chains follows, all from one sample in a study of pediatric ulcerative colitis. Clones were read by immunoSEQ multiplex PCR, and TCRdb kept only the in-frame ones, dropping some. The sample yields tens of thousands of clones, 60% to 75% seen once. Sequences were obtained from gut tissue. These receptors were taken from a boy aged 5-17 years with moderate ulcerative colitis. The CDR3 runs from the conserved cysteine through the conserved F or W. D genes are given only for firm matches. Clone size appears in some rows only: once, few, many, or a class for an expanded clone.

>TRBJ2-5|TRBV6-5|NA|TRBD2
CASSYTAGVRETQYF
TGTGCCAGCAGTTACACAGCGGGAGTTAGGGAGACCCAGTACTTC
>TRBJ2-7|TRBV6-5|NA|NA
CASSRDTYEQYF
TGTGCCAGCAGTCGGGACACCTACGAGCAGTACTTC
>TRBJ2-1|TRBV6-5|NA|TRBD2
CASSWTSAIYNEQFF
TGTGCCAGCAGTTGGACTAGCGCAATATACAATGAGCAGTTCTTC
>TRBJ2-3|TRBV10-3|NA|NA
CAISGAQVTDTQYF
TGTGCCATCTCAGGGGCGCAGGTTACAGATACGCAGTATTTT
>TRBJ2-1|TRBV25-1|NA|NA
CASSRTPSIEQFF
TGTGCCAGCAGCCGGACGCCGAGTATTGAGCAGTTCTTC
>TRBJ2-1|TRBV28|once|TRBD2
CASLLGLAGEGTMNEQFF
TGTGCCAGCCTTCTGGGACTAGCGGGAGAAGGAACCATGAATGAGCAGTTCTTC
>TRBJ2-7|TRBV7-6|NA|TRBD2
CASSLGEGEQYF
TGTGCCAGCAGCTTAGGGGAGGGTGAGCAGTACTTC
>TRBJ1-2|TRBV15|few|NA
CATSREGFGNYGYTF
TGTGCCACCAGCAGAGAAGGGTTCGGGAACTATGGCTACACCTTC
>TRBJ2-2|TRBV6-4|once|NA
CASSDGANTGELFF
TGTGCCAGCAGTGACGGGGCGAACACCGGGGAGCTGTTTTTT
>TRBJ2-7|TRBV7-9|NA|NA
CASSSQGTPYEQYF
TGTGCCAGCAGCTCACAGGGTACCCCCTACGAGCAGTACTTC
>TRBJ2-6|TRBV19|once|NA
CASSIGLGSGANVLTF
TGTGCCAGTAGTATAGGTCTGGGCTCTGGGGCCAACGTCCTGACTTTC
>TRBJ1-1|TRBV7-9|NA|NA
CASSLQNTEAFF
TGTGCCAGCAGCTTGCAGAACACTGAAGCTTTCTTT
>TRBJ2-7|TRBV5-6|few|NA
CASSAYSYEQYF
TGTGCCAGCAGCGCTTACTCCTACGAGCAGTACTTC
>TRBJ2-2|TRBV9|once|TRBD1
CASSVRTGGSGELFF
TGTGCCAGCAGCGTGAGGACAGGGGGATCCGGGGAGCTGTTTTTT
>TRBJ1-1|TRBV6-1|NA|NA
CASSEGGGDISSWDTEAFF
TGTGCCAGCAGTGAAGGCGGGGGAGACATTTCCTCTTGGGACACTGAAGCTTTCTTT
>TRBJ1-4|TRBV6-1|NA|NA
CASSDSVTTTNEKLFF
TGTGCCAGCAGTGATTCGGTGACTACAACTAATGAAAAACTGTTTTTT
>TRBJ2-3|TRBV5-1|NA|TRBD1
CASQPLPTGGTGLPGTDTQYF
TGCGCCAGCCAACCCTTGCCGACAGGGGGGACAGGGTTACCTGGCACAGATACGCAGTATTTT
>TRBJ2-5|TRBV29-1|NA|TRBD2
CSVEDRGSGGAGTQYF
TGCAGCGTTGAAGATCGGGGGAGCGGGGGGGCTGGGACCCAGTACTTC
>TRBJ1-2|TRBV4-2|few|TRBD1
CASSLQGGAGYTF
TGTGCCAGCAGCTTGCAAGGGGGCGCTGGCTACACCTTC
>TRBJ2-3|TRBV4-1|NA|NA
CASSPLWGRNTDTQYF
TGCGCCAGCAGCCCGCTCTGGGGCCGAAACACAGATACGCAGTATTTT
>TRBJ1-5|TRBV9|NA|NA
CASSVGQANQPQHF
TGTGCCAGCAGCGTAGGTCAGGCCAATCAGCCCCAGCATTTT
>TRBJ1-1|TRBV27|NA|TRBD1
CASSFMDRGFGTEAFF
TGTGCCAGCAGTTTTATGGACAGGGGGTTCGGCACTGAAGCTTTCTTT
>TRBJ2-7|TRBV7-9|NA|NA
CASSLYSDYEQYF
TGTGCCAGCAGCTTATACTCTGACTACGAGCAGTACTTC
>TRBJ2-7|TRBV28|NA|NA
CASRPGPTLTYEQYF
TGTGCCAGCAGACCGGGGCCAACTCTGACCTACGAGCAGTACTTC
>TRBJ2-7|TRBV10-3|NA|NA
CAISALPRGQAPSYEQYF
TGTGCCATCAGTGCCCTCCCTCGGGGGCAGGCGCCCTCCTACGAGCAGTACTTC
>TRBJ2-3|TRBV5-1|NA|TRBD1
CASSQTGALGGSTDTQYF
TGCGCCAGCAGCCAGACAGGGGCCCTGGGGGGTAGCACAGATACGCAGTATTTT
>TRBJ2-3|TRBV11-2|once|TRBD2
CASSWPRSGGLGDTQYF
TGTGCCAGCAGCTGGCCTCGGTCGGGGGGATTGGGGGATACGCAGTATTTT
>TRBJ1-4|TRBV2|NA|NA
CASSEDLQGANEKLFF
TGTGCCAGCAGTGAAGACCTACAGGGCGCTAATGAAAAACTGTTTTTT
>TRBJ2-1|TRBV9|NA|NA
CASSPEDLVEQFF
TGTGCCAGCAGCCCCGAGGACTTAGTTGAGCAGTTCTTC
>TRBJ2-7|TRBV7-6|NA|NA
CASSPSPQFYEQYF
TGTGCCAGCAGCCCCTCTCCCCAGTTCTACGAGCAGTACTTC
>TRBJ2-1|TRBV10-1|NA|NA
CASSGPLTRGSYNEQFF
TGCGCCAGCAGTGGGCCCCTAACGCGGGGCTCCTACAATGAGCAGTTCTTC
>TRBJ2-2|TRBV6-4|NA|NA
CASSPGVADTGELFF
TGTGCCAGCAGTCCCGGGGTAGCGGACACCGGGGAGCTGTTTTTT
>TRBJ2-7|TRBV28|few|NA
CASSSPSRGGDEQYF
TGTGCCAGCAGTTCCCCGAGCAGGGGAGGTGACGAGCAGTACTTC
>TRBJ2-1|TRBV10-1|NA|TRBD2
CASSDIDITGTSGRRANEQFF
TGCGCCAGCAGTGATATCGACATCACCGGGACTAGCGGGAGAAGGGCCAATGAGCAGTTCTTC
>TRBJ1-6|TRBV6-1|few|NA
CATTGLDNSPLHF
TGTGCCACGACGGGACTGGATAATTCACCCCTCCACTTT
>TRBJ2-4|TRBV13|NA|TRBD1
CASSGRDRETLIQYF
TGTGCCAGCAGCGGCCGGGACAGGGAGACCTTGATTCAGTACTTC
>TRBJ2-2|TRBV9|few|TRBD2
CASGTNVRDTGELFF
TGTGCCAGCGGGACTAATGTAAGGGACACCGGGGAGCTGTTTTTT
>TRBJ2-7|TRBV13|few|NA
CASSPWVEQYF
TGTGCCAGCAGCCCCTGGGTGGAGCAGTACTTC
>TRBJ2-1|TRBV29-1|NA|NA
CSVVQALENEQFF
TGCAGCGTTGTCCAGGCCTTAGAGAATGAGCAGTTCTTC
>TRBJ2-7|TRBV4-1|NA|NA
CASSQEVGKRQYF
TGCGCCAGCAGCCAAGAGGTCGGGAAGAGACAGTACTTC
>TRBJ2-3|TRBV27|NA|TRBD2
CASSPPGLAEPSTDTQYF
TGTGCCAGCAGCCCCCCGGGACTAGCGGAACCGAGCACAGATACGCAGTATTTT
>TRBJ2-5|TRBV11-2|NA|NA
CASSSFGSGDKTQYF
TGTGCCAGCAGCTCCTTCGGAAGCGGGGACAAGACCCAGTACTTC
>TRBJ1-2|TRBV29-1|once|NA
CSTLENYGYTF
TGCAGCACTTTGGAGAACTATGGCTACACCTTC
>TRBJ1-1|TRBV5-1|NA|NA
CASQRRKTGLVTEAFF
TGCGCCAGCCAAAGGCGGAAAACAGGGTTGGTCACTGAAGCTTTCTTT
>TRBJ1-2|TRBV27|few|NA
CASTDKGGFGYTF
TGTGCCAGCACCGACAAGGGGGGTTTTGGCTACACCTTC
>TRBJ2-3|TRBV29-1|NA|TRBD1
CSFRQGSTDTQYF
TGCAGCTTCCGACAGGGTAGCACAGATACGCAGTATTTT
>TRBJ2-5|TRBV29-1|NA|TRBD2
CSVGGSGGNERTQYF
TGCAGCGTCGGGGGGAGCGGGGGGAACGAGAGAACCCAGTACTTC
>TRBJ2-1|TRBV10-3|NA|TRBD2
CAISDSLAVGYNEQFF
TGTGCCATCAGTGATAGTCTAGCGGTGGGGTACAATGAGCAGTTCTTC
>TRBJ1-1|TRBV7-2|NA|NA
CASSLNGIVTEAFF
TGTGCCAGCAGCTTAAACGGGATTGTGACTGAAGCTTTCTTT
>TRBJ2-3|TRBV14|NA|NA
CASREPNTDTQYF
TGTGCCAGCAGGGAGCCGAACACAGATACGCAGTATTTT
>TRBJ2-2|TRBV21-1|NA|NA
CASSKVAGTNTGELFF
TGTGCCAGCAGCAAAGTCGCAGGGACGAACACCGGGGAGCTGTTTTTT
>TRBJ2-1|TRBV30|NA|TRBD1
CAWSRDRTEQFF
TGTGCCTGGAGTAGGGACAGGACTGAGCAGTTCTTC
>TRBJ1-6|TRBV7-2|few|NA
CASSLRDSSPLHF
TGTGCCAGCAGCTTAAGGGATTCTTCACCCCTCCACTTT